The 5 T cell receptor beta chains listed next were all sequenced from one sample in a study of early T cells in non-severe SARS-CoV-2 infection. TCRdb independently ran MiXCR on the 5' RACE reads; one entry per CDR3 protein. The repertoire holds 75,000 to 80,000 distinct CDR3 sequences, with 8.5% to 10% as singletons. Material for sequencing was whole blood. Source of these receptors: an adult who was a healthcare worker with PCR-confirmed SARS-CoV-2 infection or an uninfected control (not recorded which).

J is TRBJ1-1 and V is TRBV20-1, with TRBD1 identical over 7 bases. The CDR3 is 15 amino acids. CDR1 and CDR2 (germline): DFQATT, SNEGSKA (reference sequence). The V and J ends lost 0 bases and 0 bases, in that order; junction bases with no gene match: 4. This CDR3 is CSARDGQVMNTEAFF. The CDR3 DNA sequence: TGCAGTGCTAGAGATGGACAGGTTATGAACACTGAAGCTTTCTTT.

About this clonotype itself: At one end the junction does not follow the germline gene, possibly because of a read error. J is TRBJ2-1 and V is TRBV10-2, with D perhaps assigned TRBD1 or TRBD2 (5 bases each). This CDR3 contains 16 residues. Germline-derived CDR1 and CDR2 are WSHSY and SAAADI. For the CDR3, the DNA is TGCGCCAGCAGTAGGGACCCCCTCGCGGCTTCCAATGAGCGGTTCTTC. This sequence encodes CASSRDPLAASNERFF.

This clonotype was recorded a few times. The rearrangement joins TRBV27 to TRBJ1-1; TRBD1 aligns across 10 bases. The trim removed 5 bases at V and 4 bases at J, leaving 7 bases unmatched. The germline CDR1 and CDR2 sequences are MNHEY and SMNVEV (reference sequence). The CDR3 is 15 amino acids. The CDR3 loop reads CASSATTGGFTEAFF. The CDR3 region has the DNA TGTGCCAGCAGTGCCACGACAGGGGGCTTCACTGAAGCTTTCTTT.

This clonotype showed up many times. The chain uses TRBV6-1 and TRBJ2-2, with no clear D. The V gene's germline CDR1 is MNHNS and CDR2 SASEGT. There are 18 residues in the CDR3. Trimming cost V 2 bases and J 6 bases, with 22 bases left between them. CDR3 sequence: CASSETPLTGTSAGELFF. CDR3 in DNA: TGTGCCAGCAGTGAAACCCCGTTGACTGGTACCAGTGCCGGGGAGCTGTTTTTT.

J is TRBJ2-7 and V is TRBV7-6; no firm D call. The CDR3 totals 16 residues. With 1 base removed from V and 0 bases from J, the gap between germline ends came to 13 bases. Germline assignment: CDR1 SGHVS and CDR2 FNYEAQ. CDR3 DNA: TGTGCCAGCAGCTTAGACCCCGAGGATTACTCCTACGAGCAGTACTTC. Its protein is CASSLDPEDYSYEQYF.